The sequence of this T cell receptor (beta chain) was determined in a study of response to subunit inactivated influenza vaccine. Findings of the study overall: Authors suggested each seasonal influenza vaccination recruits few new T cells.

The length of the CDR3 is 15 residues. TCRdb itself ran the RT-PCR reads through MiXCR, one entry per CDR3 protein. The sample lists about 780,000 distinct CDR3 sequences; around 20% were seen once. Concerning this clonotype: Its antigen remains unknown. A read error is possible here, since a much larger clone lies one base away.

The rearrangement joins TRBV12-3 or TRBV12-4 to TRBJ1-1; 7 nucleotides align to TRBD1. The sequencing used PBMCs from blood, collected about 5 days after vaccination. This sequence was found in a man in his forties or fifties who received an inactivated influenza vaccine. CDR3 DNA sequence: TGTGCCAGCAGTTTAGACACAGGGGTCGGCACTGAAGCTTACTTT. Residues: CASSLDTGVGTEAYF.